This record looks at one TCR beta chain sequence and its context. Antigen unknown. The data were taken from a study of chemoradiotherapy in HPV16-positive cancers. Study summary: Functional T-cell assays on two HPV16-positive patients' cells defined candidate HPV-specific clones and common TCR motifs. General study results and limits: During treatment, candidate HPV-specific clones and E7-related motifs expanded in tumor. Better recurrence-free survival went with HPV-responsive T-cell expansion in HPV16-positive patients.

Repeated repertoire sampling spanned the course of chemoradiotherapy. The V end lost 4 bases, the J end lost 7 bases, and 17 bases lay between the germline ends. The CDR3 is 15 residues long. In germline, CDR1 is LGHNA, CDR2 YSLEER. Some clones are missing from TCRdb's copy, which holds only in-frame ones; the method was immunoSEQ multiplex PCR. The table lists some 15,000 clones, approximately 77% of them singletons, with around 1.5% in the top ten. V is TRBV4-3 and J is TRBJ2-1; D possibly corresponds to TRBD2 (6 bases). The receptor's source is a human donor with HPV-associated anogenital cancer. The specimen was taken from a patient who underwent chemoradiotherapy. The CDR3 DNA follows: TGCGCCAGCAGCCTCTCTGGGGGGTCGGGGAATGAGCAGTTCTTC. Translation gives CASSLSGGSGNEQFF.